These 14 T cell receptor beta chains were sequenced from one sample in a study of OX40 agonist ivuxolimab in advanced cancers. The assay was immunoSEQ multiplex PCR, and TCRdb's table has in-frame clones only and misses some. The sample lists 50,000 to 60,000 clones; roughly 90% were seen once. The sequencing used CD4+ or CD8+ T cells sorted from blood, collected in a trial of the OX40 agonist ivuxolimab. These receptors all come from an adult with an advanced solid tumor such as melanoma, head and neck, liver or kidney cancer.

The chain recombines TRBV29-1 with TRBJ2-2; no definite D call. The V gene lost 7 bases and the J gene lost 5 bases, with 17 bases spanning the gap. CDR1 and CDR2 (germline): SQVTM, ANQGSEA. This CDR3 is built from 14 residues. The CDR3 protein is CSAPVTGRTGELFF. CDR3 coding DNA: TGCAGCGCCCCTGTCACGGGTCGAACCGGGGAGCTGTTTTTT.

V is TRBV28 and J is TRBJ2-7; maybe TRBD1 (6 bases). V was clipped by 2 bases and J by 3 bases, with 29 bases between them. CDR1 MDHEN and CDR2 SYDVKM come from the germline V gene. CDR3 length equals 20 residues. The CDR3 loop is CASSLEGWAAGTPLFYEQYF. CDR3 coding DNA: TGTGCCAGCAGTTTAGAGGGGTGGGCCGCCGGGACACCACTATTCTACGAGCAGTACTTC.

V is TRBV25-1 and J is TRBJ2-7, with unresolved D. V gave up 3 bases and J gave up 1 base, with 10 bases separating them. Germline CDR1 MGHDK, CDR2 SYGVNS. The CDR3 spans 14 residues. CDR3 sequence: CASSDYNPSYEQYF. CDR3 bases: TGTGCCAGCAGTGATTATAACCCTTCCTACGAGCAGTACTTC.

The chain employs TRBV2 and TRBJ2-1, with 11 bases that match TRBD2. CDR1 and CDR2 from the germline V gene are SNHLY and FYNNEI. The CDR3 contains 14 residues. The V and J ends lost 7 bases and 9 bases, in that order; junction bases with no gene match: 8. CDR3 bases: TGTGCCAGCACCTTGACTAGCGGGGTTGGTGAGCAGTTCTTC. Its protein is CASTLTSGVGEQFF.

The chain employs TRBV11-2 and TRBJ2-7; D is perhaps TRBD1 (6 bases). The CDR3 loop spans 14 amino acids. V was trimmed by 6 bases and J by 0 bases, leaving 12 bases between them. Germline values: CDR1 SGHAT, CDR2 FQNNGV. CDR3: CASSQGPFSYEQYF. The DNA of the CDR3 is TGTGCCAGCAGTCAGGGGCCCTTCTCCTACGAGCAGTACTTC.

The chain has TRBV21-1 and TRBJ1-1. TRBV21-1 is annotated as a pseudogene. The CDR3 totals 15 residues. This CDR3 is CASSNPGFRNTEAFF. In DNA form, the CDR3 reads TGTGCCAGCAGCAATCCGGGATTTAGGAACACTGAAGCTTTCTTT.

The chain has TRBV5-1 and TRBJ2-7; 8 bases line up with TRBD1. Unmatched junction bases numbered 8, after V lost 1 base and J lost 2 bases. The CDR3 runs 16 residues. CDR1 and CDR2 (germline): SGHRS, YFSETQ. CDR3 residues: CASSLFGTGSTYEQYF. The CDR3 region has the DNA TGCGCCAGCAGCTTGTTTGGGACAGGATCAACCTACGAGCAGTACTTC.

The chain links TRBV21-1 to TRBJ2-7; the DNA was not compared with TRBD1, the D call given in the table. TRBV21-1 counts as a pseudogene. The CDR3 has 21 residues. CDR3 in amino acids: CASSKCPAELGGSKSSYEQYF. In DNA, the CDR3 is TGTGCCAGCAGCAAATGCCCAGCCGAACTAGGGGGATCGAAGAGCTCCTACGAGCAGTACTTC.

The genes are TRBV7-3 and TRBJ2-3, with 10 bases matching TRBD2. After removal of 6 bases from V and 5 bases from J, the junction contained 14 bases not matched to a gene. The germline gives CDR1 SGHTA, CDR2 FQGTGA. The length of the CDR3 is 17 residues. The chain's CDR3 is CASSHLSPSGGRDTQYF. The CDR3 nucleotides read TGTGCCAGCAGTCATCTTTCTCCTAGCGGGGGAAGAGATACGCAGTATTTT.

The CDR3 nucleotides read TGTGCCAGCAGCTTACAGGGGGGCAATTCACCCCTCCACTTT. Protein: CASSLQGGNSPLHF. The gene calls are TRBV7-8 and TRBJ1-6; TRBD1 aligns across 7 bases. The V gene's germline CDR1 is SGHVS and CDR2 FQNEAQ. The CDR3 consists of 14 residues. The J segment lost 7 bases and the V segment lost 2 bases, leaving 2 bases of the junction unmatched. The complete variable domain, with remaining parts taken from reference TRBV7-8 and TRBJ1-6, reads GAGVSQSPRYKVAKRGQDVALRCDPISGHVSLFWYQQALGQGPEFLTYFQNEAQLDKSGLPSDRFFAERPEGSVSTLKIQRTQQEDSAVYLCASSLQGGNSPLHFGNGTRLTVT.

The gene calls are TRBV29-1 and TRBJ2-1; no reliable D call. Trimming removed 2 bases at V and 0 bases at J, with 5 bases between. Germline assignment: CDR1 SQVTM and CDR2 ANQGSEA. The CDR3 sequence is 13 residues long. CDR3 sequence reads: CSVELGSYNEQFF. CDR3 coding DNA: TGCAGCGTTGAACTGGGCTCCTACAATGAGCAGTTCTTC.

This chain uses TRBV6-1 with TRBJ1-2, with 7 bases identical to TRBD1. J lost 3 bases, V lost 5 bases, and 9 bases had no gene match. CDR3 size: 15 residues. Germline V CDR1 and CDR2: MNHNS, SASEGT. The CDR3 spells CASSPPGQRDYGYTF. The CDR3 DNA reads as TGTGCCAGCAGTCCTCCGGGACAGCGGGACTATGGCTACACCTTC.

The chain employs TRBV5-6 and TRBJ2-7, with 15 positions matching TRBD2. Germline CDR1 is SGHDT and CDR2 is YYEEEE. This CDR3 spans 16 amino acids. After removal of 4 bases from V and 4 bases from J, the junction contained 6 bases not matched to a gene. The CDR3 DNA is TGTGCCAGCAGCCCCCGGACTAGCGGGGGGGAGTACGAGCAGTACTTC. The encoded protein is CASSPRTSGGEYEQYF.

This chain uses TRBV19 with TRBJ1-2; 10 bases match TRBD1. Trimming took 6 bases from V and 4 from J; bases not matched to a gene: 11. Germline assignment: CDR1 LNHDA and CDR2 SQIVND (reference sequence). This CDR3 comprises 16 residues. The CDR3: CASSNIDDRGLYGYTF. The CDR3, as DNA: TGTGCCAGTAGCAATATCGACGACAGGGGGCTCTATGGCTACACCTTC. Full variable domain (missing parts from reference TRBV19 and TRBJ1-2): DGGITQSPKYLFRKEGQNVTLSCEQNLNHDAMYWYRQDPGQGLRLIYYSQIVNDFQKGDIAEGYSVSREKKESFPLTVTSAQKNPTAFYLCASSNIDDRGLYGYTFGSGTRLTVV.